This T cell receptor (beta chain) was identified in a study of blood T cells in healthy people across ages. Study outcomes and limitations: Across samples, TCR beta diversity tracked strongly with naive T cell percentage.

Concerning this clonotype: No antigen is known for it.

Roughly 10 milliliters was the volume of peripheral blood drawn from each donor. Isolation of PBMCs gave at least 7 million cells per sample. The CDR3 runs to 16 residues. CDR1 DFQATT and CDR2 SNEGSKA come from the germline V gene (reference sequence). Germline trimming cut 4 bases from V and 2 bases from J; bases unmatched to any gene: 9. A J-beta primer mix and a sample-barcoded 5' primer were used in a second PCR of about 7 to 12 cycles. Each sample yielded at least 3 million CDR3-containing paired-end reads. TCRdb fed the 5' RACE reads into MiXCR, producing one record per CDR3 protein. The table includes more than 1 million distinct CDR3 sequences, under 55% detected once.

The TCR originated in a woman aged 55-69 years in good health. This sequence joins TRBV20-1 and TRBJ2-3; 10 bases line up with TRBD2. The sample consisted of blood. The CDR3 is CSATHLAGGNTDTQYF. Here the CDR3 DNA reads TGCAGTGCTACCCACTTAGCGGGAGGAAACACAGATACGCAGTATTTT.